The 27 T cell receptor beta chains below come from one sample, sequenced in a study of blood T cell repertoires in COVID-19. TCRdb's table, derived via immunoSEQ multiplex PCR, lists solely in-frame clones and lacks some. Of about 190,000 clones detected, approximately 88% appear once; the ten largest clones hold roughly 3.2%. The sample taken for sequencing was PBMCs or T cells enriched from blood (not recorded which). The origin of the receptors is a woman aged 25-40 years who had recovered from COVID-19.

The CDR3 bases are TGCAGCGTTCTCCCCCCAGGGGTGAACACTGAAGCTTTCTTT. This translates into CSVLPPGVNTEAFF. The chain recombines TRBV29-1 with TRBJ1-1; weak D call: TRBD1 (6 bases). V lost 5 bases and J lost 0, with 13 bases in between. Looked up from germline, CDR1 is SQVTM and CDR2 is ANQGSEA. The length of the CDR3 is 14 residues.

V is TRBV7-9 and J is TRBJ2-7; 10 bases align to TRBD2. Germline CDR1 is SEHNR and CDR2 is FQNEAQ (reference sequence). The CDR3 has 15 amino acids. V shed 5 bases and J 2 bases; nucleotides not matched to a gene: 6. CDR3 region: CASSPSGSFPYEQYF. The CDR3 DNA reads as TGTGCCAGCAGCCCTAGCGGGAGCTTTCCCTACGAGCAGTACTTC.

This clone occurred a few times. The chain links TRBV10-3 to TRBJ1-2; D is perhaps TRBD1 (6 bases). Trimming took off 7 bases at V and 8 bases at J, with 17 bases between the two ends. CDR1 is ENHRY and CDR2 is SYGVKD in the germline V gene. The length of the CDR3 is 13 residues. CDR3 region: CAINEQGRRGYTF. CDR3 coding DNA: TGTGCCATCAATGAACAGGGAAGGCGAGGCTACACCTTC.

V and J are TRBV4-2 and TRBJ1-4; D not certain. This CDR3 is built from 16 residues. V dropped 0 bases and J dropped 4 bases, with 12 bases sitting between them. The V gene's germline CDR1 is LGHNA and CDR2 YNFKEQ. CDR3 protein: CASSQEIVADNEKLFF. As DNA, the CDR3 is TGTGCCAGCAGCCAAGAGATAGTGGCGGATAATGAAAAACTGTTTTTT.

The chain is built from TRBV29-1 and TRBJ1-1, with TRBD1 as a possible D gene (6 bases). Germline V gives CDR1 SQVTM, CDR2 ANQGSEA. The CDR3 runs 15 residues. V lost 5 bases, J lost 1 base, and 17 bases lay in between. CDR3 sequence (DNA): TGCAGCGTTCTATCTGGGGGCCACAGGAACACTGAAGCTTTCTTT. This gives the protein CSVLSGGHRNTEAFF.

The rearrangement joins TRBV2 to TRBJ1-2; 7 nucleotides line up with TRBD1. The J segment lost 8 bases and the V segment lost 6 bases, leaving 6 bases of the junction unmatched. From germline, CDR1 is SNHLY and CDR2 FYNNEI. This CDR3 region has 12 residues. CDR3 nucleotides: TGTGCCAGCAGAAAGCCGACAGGGGGCTACACCTTC. Amino acid sequence: CASRKPTGGYTF.

The genes are TRBV6-5 and TRBJ1-1; D might be TRBD1 (6 bases). Trimming took 7 bases from V and 4 from J, leaving 13 bases between them. Germline-derived CDR1 and CDR2 are MNHEY and SVGAGI. The length of the CDR3 is 13 residues. This chain's CDR3 is CASKPQGFTEAFF. The CDR3 DNA is TGTGCCAGCAAACCCCAGGGGTTCACTGAAGCTTTCTTT.

The V call is TRBV10-3, the J call TRBJ1-1; the D is unclear. Trimming stripped 8 bases from V and 4 bases from J, with 20 bases between. In germline, CDR1 is ENHRY, CDR2 SYGVKD. This CDR3 is 15 amino acids long. The CDR3 DNA sequence: TGTGCCATCTCTCGAGGGCCGGACGTGGGCACTGAAGCTTTCTTT. Translating it yields CAISRGPDVGTEAFF.

This rearrangement joins TRBV19 to TRBJ2-2; 9 bases are shared with TRBD1. This CDR3 has 14 amino acids. Germline V CDR1 and CDR2: LNHDA, SQIVND (reference sequence). The V gene end was trimmed by 7 bases and the J gene end by 4 bases; junction bases not matched to a gene: 4. The CDR3 DNA reads as TGTGCCAGTATACAGGGGGCAGGCACCGGGGAGCTGTTTTTT. It specifies CASIQGAGTGELFF. The entire variable domain, with the rest obtained from reference TRBV19 and TRBJ2-2, is as follows: DGGITQSPKYLFRKEGQNVTLSCEQNLNHDAMYWYRQDPGQGLRLIYYSQIVNDFQKGDIAEGYSVSREKKESFPLTVTSAQKNPTAFYLCASIQGAGTGELFFGEGSRLTVL.

The chain has TRBV6-1 and TRBJ1-6; possibly TRBD1 for D (5 bases). This CDR3 comprises 15 residues. V lost 0 bases and J 9 bases, leaving 12 bases between the germline ends. The germline gives CDR1 MNHNS, CDR2 SASEGT. The CDR3 nucleotides read TGTGCCAGCAGTGAAGCGGCAGGAGACAGTTCACCCCTCCACTTT. Translated, it gives CASSEAAGDSSPLHF.

This clone occurred a few times. A junction boundary mismatches the germline segment, possibly from a read error. The chain has TRBV7-7 and TRBJ1-2; D gene ambiguous. This CDR3 is built from 14 residues. The V gene's germline CDR1 is SSHAT and CDR2 FNYEAQ (reference sequence). CDR3 region: CASSHTFRLSGYTF. The DNA of the CDR3 is TGTGCTAGCAGTCATACATTTCGACTCAGTGGCTACACCTTC.

V usage is TRBV6-5 and J usage is TRBJ1-2, with 9 positions matching TRBD1. Germline CDR1 and CDR2: MNHEY and SVGAGI. The CDR3 is made up of 14 amino acids. Trimming removed 7 bases from V and 6 bases from J; junction bases left unmatched: 9. DNA for the CDR3: TGTGCCAGCATCGACAGGGGGTCCGGCGATGGCTACACCTTC. The encoded protein is CASIDRGSGDGYTF.

The chain has TRBV12-3 or TRBV12-4 and TRBJ2-1; D is unresolved. The CDR3 is 13 residues long. The V and J ends lost 0 bases and 4 bases respectively, with 4 bases between them. CDR3 loop: CASSLARYNEQFF. DNA for the CDR3: TGTGCCAGCAGTTTAGCGCGGTACAATGAGCAGTTCTTC.

The gene calls are TRBV6-5 and TRBJ1-3, with TRBD1 identical over 9 bases. The V segment lost 6 bases and the J segment 0 bases; nucleotides outside the gene matches: 3. This CDR3 comprises 15 residues. Germline V gives CDR1 MNHEY, CDR2 SVGAGI. The DNA of the CDR3 is TGTGCCAGCAGGACAGGGGGGAGCTCTGGAAACACCATATATTTT. This codes for CASRTGGSSGNTIYF.

V usage is TRBV2 and J usage is TRBJ2-5; D is possibly TRBD2 (6 bases). The V and J ends lost 7 bases and 5 bases respectively, with 14 bases between them. The CDR3 contains 13 residues. Germline-derived CDR1 and CDR2 are SNHLY and FYNNEI. The CDR3 reads CASNRGRRETQYF. The CDR3 DNA reads TGTGCCAGCAATCGGGGGAGGCGGGAGACCCAGTACTTC.

The chain couples TRBV27 to TRBJ2-2; D uncertain. Germline V gives CDR1 MNHEY, CDR2 SMNVEV (reference sequence). Trimming removed 3 bases from V and 2 bases from J, with 10 bases in between. This CDR3 is 15 amino acids long. DNA of the CDR3: TGTGCCAGCAGTTTTGTGGGCCAAAACACCGGGGAGCTGTTTTTT. It encodes CASSFVGQNTGELFF.

This chain connects TRBV10-1 to TRBJ2-1; 7 nucleotides match TRBD2. Looked up from germline, CDR1 is WNHNN and CDR2 is SYGVQD (reference sequence). The ends lost 9 bases at V and 5 bases at J; junction bases unmatched: 7. This CDR3 spans 13 amino acids. CDR3 in amino acids: CASSRGTHNEQFF. The CDR3 region has the DNA TGCGCCAGTTCGCGGGGGACTCACAATGAGCAGTTCTTC.

This chain uses TRBV9 with TRBJ2-3; a possible D gene is TRBD1 (6 bases). The CDR3 contains 14 residues. Trimming removed 4 bases from V and 4 bases from J, with 13 bases in between. The germline CDR1 and CDR2 sequences are SGDLS and YYNGEE. The DNA for the CDR3 is TGTGCCAGCAGCCCAGTGCCAGGGGCAGATACGCAGTATTTT. It yields the protein CASSPVPGADTQYF.

The rearrangement links TRBV10-1 to TRBJ2-1, with TRBD1 identical over 10 bases. The CDR3 consists of 14 residues. Germline-derived CDR1 and CDR2 are WNHNN and SYGVQD (reference sequence). Unmatched junction bases numbered 9, after V lost 8 bases and J lost 8 bases. In nucleotides, the CDR3 is TGCGCCAGCGCCCTGGGGACAGGGGTGCATGAGCAGTTCTTC. It is translated as CASALGTGVHEQFF.

V is TRBV5-1 and J is TRBJ2-3; a weak D match, TRBD2 (7 bases). V gave up 4 bases and J gave up 7 bases, with 16 bases separating them. This CDR3 comprises 14 residues. The germline V gene has CDR1 SGHRS and CDR2 YFSETQ. CDR3 region: CASSVRGRENTQYF. The DNA of the CDR3 is TGCGCCAGCAGCGTGAGGGGGAGGGAAAATACGCAGTATTTT.

The V and J genes are TRBV7-2 and TRBJ2-3, with 8 bases matching TRBD1. This CDR3 comprises 15 residues. Germline CDR1 SGHTA, CDR2 FQGNSA. V trimming: 4 bases; J trimming: 6 bases; junction bases outside the gene matches: 9. CDR3 nucleotides: TGTGCCAGCAGCTCCGGACAGGGAAGAGGGGATACGCAGTATTTT. Encoded protein: CASSSGQGRGDTQYF.

The chain combines TRBV9 with TRBJ2-7, with D perhaps matching TRBD1 (6 bases). V lost 6 bases to trimming and J lost 3 bases, with 16 bases between them. Germline assignment: CDR1 SGDLS and CDR2 YYNGEE. The CDR3 spans 14 residues. The CDR3 loop reads CASNPGVTLYEQYV. CDR3 bases: TGTGCCAGCAACCCAGGGGTGACCCTCTACGAGCAGTACGTC.

For the CDR3, the DNA is TGTGCCAGCAGCCTTCAGGGGGAGCAGTTCTTC. As protein: CASSLQGEQFF. The genes are TRBV7-9 and TRBJ2-1, with TRBD1 as a possible D gene (6 bases). Germline V CDR1 and CDR2: SEHNR, FQNEAQ (reference sequence). This CDR3 has 11 amino acids. The germline V and J ends were trimmed by 5 bases and 10 bases, with 9 bases remaining between them. Full variable domain (rest looked up from reference TRBV7-9 and TRBJ2-1): DTGVSQNPRHKITKRGQNVTFRCDPISEHNRLYWYRQTLGQGPEFLTYFQNEAQLEKSRLLSDRFSAERPKGSFSTLEIQRTEQGDSAMYLCASSLQGEQFFGPGTRLTVL.

The chain couples TRBV3-1 (or the pseudogene TRBV3-2) to TRBJ2-1, with TRBD2 as a possible D gene (5 bases). There are 16 residues in the CDR3. V was trimmed by 0 bases and J by 7 bases, leaving 16 bases between them. Germline-derived CDR1 and CDR2 are LGHDT and YNNKEL (reference sequence). For the CDR3, the DNA is TGTGCCAGCAGCCAAGAGCTAGCAGAAGATAGGAATGAGCAGTTCTTC. It is translated as CASSQELAEDRNEQFF.

The J gene is TRBJ2-1, the V gene TRBV4-1, with 7 nucleotides matching TRBD2. CDR1 is MGHRA and CDR2 is YSYEKL in the germline V gene. The CDR3 spans 15 residues. Trimming at V came to 4 bases and at J to 0 bases, leaving 3 bases not matched to a gene. DNA of the CDR3: TGCGCCAGCAGCCTCGGACTAGTCTCCTACAATGAGCAGTTCTTC. It specifies CASSLGLVSYNEQFF.

The chain joins TRBV28 to TRBJ1-2, with D tentatively TRBD1 (6 bases). The CDR3 contains 15 residues. Trimming removed 3 bases from V and 4 bases from J, with 15 bases in between. Germline V gene sequence: CDR1 MDHEN, CDR2 SYDVKM. The CDR3 region is CASSFLQGRGYGYTF. DNA of the CDR3: TGTGCCAGCAGTTTCTTACAGGGTCGCGGCTATGGCTACACCTTC.

This CDR3 is CASSLEGGETQYF. The DNA of the CDR3 is TGTGCCAGCAGCTTAGAGGGAGGAGAGACCCAGTACTTC. The rearrangement joins TRBV11-1 to TRBJ2-5; D possibly corresponds to TRBD2 (6 bases). This CDR3 has 13 amino acids. Germline CDR1 is SGHAT and CDR2 is FQDESV (reference sequence). V lost 1 base to trimming and J lost 4 bases, with 7 bases between them.